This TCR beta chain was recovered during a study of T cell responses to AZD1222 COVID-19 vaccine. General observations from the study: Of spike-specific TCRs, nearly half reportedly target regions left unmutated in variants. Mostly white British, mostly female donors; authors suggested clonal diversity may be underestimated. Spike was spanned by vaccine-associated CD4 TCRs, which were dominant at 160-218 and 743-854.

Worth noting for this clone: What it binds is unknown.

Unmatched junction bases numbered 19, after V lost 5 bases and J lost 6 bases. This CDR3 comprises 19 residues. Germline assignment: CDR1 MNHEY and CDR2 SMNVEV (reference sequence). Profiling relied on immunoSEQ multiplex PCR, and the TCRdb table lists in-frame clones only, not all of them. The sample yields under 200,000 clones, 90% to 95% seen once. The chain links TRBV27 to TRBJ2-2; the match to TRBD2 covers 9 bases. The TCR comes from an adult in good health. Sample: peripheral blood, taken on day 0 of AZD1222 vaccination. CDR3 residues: CASSKPGLASARHSGELFF. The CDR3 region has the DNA TGTGCCAGCAGTAAACCGGGACTAGCTTCTGCACGTCACTCCGGGGAGCTGTTTTTT.